A single sample gave rise to the 2 T cell receptor beta chains below, sequenced in a study of cytotoxic CD8 clonotypes in ibrutinib-treated CLL. TCRdb keeps only in-frame clones here, not all; method: immunoSEQ multiplex PCR. The profile shows around 140,000 clones, around 82% of them singletons. The sample consisted of PBMCs, taken after 36 months of ibrutinib treatment. These receptors were taken from a human donor with chronic lymphocytic leukemia.

The rearrangement uses TRBV5-1 and TRBJ2-1; 13 bases match TRBD2. Germline lookup yields CDR1 SGHRS and CDR2 YFSETQ. This CDR3 is 15 amino acids long. The V segment lost 4 bases and the J segment 10 bases; nucleotides outside the gene matches: 8. The CDR3 region has the DNA TGCGCCAGCAGCCCCGGGACTAGCGGGATCTGGGAGCAGTTCTTC. Translated, it gives CASSPGTSGIWEQFF.

The gene calls are TRBV19 and TRBJ2-3; 9 bases fit TRBD2. Looked up from germline, CDR1 is LNHDA and CDR2 is SQIVND (reference sequence). CDR3 length: 14 residues. The trim removed 6 bases at V and 1 base at J, leaving 2 bases unmatched. CDR3 nucleotide sequence: TGTGCCAGTAGGGGACTAGCCGGCACAGATACGCAGTATTTT. Translated: CASRGLAGTDTQYF. Full variable domain (rest looked up from reference TRBV19 and TRBJ2-3): DGGITQSPKYLFRKEGQNVTLSCEQNLNHDAMYWYRQDPGQGLRLIYYSQIVNDFQKGDIAEGYSVSREKKESFPLTVTSAQKNPTAFYLCASRGLAGTDTQYFGPGTRLTVL.